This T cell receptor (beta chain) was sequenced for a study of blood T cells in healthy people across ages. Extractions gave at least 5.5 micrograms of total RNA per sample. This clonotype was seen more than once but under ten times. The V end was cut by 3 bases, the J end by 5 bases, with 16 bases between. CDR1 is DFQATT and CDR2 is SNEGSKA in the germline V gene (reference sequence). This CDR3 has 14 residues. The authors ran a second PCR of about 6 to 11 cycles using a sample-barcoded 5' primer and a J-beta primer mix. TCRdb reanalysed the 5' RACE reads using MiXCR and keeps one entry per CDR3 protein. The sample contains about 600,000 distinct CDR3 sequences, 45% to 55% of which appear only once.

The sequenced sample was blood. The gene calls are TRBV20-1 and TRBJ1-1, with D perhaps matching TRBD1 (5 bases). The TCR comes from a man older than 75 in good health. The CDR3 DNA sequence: TGCAGTGCTAGTGACGGGGCGACGAATACTGAAGCTTTCTTT. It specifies CSASDGATNTEAFF.